This T cell receptor (beta chain) was found in a study of shared clonotypes between healthy human individuals. The study's findings and limits: The study generally estimated greater richness for naive than memory subsets.

Some clones are missing from TCRdb's copy, which holds only in-frame ones; the method was immunoSEQ multiplex PCR. The data contain 2 million to 3 million clones, under 95% of them singletons. Concerning this clone itself: Its antigen remains unidentified.

The CDR3 totals 14 residues. V was pared by 2 bases and J by 3 bases, with 8 bases between. The germline V gene has CDR1 SGHTA and CDR2 FQGNSA. This sequence originates from a man between 18 and 29 years old in good health. Some clones in this sample may be carry-over from other donors' samples. The chain joins TRBV7-2 to TRBJ1-3; D call uncertain. Source material: naive CD4+ T cells from PBMCs. Described subset: CD45RA+ positively selected. The CDR3 DNA is TGTGCCAGCAGCTTATCTCATCTTGGAAACACCATATATTTT. Translating it yields CASSLSHLGNTIYF.